Following are 21 T cell receptor beta chains from one sample sequenced in a study of regulatory T cells in long-lasting Graves disease. Investigators prepared the TCR beta libraries by applying iRepertoire HTBI primers and Arm-PCR of CDR3 regions. TCRdb itself ran the multiplex PCR reads through MiXCR, one entry per CDR3 protein. The table lists about 400,000 distinct CDR3 sequences, roughly 16% of them singletons, with about 20% in the top ten. The time point denotes: newly diagnosed GD, antithyroid drugs for less than 3 months. Extracted RNA from PBMCs served as the source of the TCR library. The specimen comprised peripheral blood mononuclear cells (PBMCs), sampled at new diagnosis, from a patient treated with antithyroid drugs. The receptors derive from a female donor with Graves disease.

This clonotype was seen at least ten times. The CDR3 ends on some other residue instead of the conserved phenylalanine or tryptophan, so this is likely a read error. It is unclear where the CDR3 begins or ends on the DNA, so no DNA is shown, and the CDR3 is as TCRdb lists it. The chain is built from TRBV11-3 and TRBJ2-3. Germline V gives CDR1 SGHNT, CDR2 YENEEA. The CDR3 is made up of 10 amino acids, end residues included. CDR3 in amino acids: CASSLASTAT.

This clonotype has a handful of counts. The rearrangement links TRBV19 to TRBJ2-4, with TRBD1 matching 8 bases. With 6 bases clipped from V and 3 bases from J, the junction kept 10 bases outside the gene matches. Looked up from germline, CDR1 is LNHDA and CDR2 is SQIVND (reference sequence). The CDR3 runs 16 residues. The CDR3 loop is CASSSDRDLFKNIQYF. As DNA, the CDR3 is TGTGCCAGTAGCTCGGACAGGGACTTGTTCAAAAACATTCAGTACTTC.

At least ten counts were recorded for this clonotype. The chain couples TRBV20-1 to TRBJ2-1; D is unresolved. Germline CDR1 DFQATT, CDR2 SNEGSKA (reference sequence). Trimming cost V 3 bases and J 6 bases, with 9 bases left between them. The CDR3 is made up of 12 amino acids. The CDR3 is CSARMVRNEQFF. CDR3 coding DNA: TGCAGTGCTAGGATGGTTCGCAATGAGCAGTTCTTC.

This clonotype was counted at least ten times. The chain has TRBV11-2 and TRBJ1-1; no definite D call. Germline CDR1 and CDR2: SGHAT and FQNNGV. The V and J ends lost 1 base and 11 bases respectively, with 17 bases between them. There are 14 residues in the CDR3. This CDR3 is CASSLGPDLWLAFF. The CDR3, as DNA: TGTGCCAGCAGCTTAGGTCCAGACCTTTGGTTGGCTTTCTTT. The full variable domain, in which reference TRBV11-2 and TRBJ1-1 provide the parts outside the CDR3, is EAGVAQSPRYKIIEKRQSVAFWCNPISGHATLYWYQQILGQGPKLLIQFQNNGVVDDSQLPKDRFSAERLKGVDSTLKIQPAKLEDSAVYLCASSLGPDLWLAFFGQGTRLTVV.

This clonotype was seen repeatedly, ten times or more. V usage is TRBV7-3 and J usage is TRBJ2-2, with 8 nucleotides matching TRBD1. This CDR3 spans 17 amino acids. Trimming at V came to 4 bases and at J to 6 bases, leaving 13 bases not matched to a gene. Germline CDR1 is SGHTA and CDR2 is FQGTGA. This CDR3 is CASSYGSGTGSSGELFF. The CDR3 DNA is TGTGCCAGCAGCTATGGATCCGGGACAGGCAGCTCCGGGGAGCTGTTTTTT.

This clonotype was counted ten times or more. The chain uses TRBV28 and TRBJ2-3, with D possibly TRBD2 on 6 matching bases. The CDR3 has 13 residues. The ends were cut back, 2 bases at V and 4 bases at J, with 7 bases in the middle. CDR1 is MDHEN and CDR2 is SYDVKM in the germline V gene. As DNA, the CDR3 is TGTGCCAGCAGTTTAGGGAGGCCAGATACGCAGTATTTT. Translated: CASSLGRPDTQYF.

The table lists this clonotype with a count of one. This may come from a read error, since a much larger clone is one base off. The chain has TRBV13 and TRBJ1-5, with 7 positions matching TRBD1. Unmatched junction bases numbered 11, after V lost 0 bases and J lost 6 bases. Germline values: CDR1 PRHDT, CDR2 FYEKMQ (reference sequence). This CDR3 region has 17 residues. The CDR3, as DNA: TGTGCCAGCAGCTTAGGATTTAACAGGGGATCGAGTCAGCCCCAGCATTTT. Its translation is CASSLGFNRGSSQPQHF.

The chain is built from TRBV25-1 and TRBJ2-1; D possibly corresponds to TRBD2 (5 bases). Trimming took off 5 bases at V and 5 bases at J, with 10 bases between the two ends. Germline-derived CDR1 and CDR2 are MGHDK and SYGVNS. CDR3 length: 13 residues. The CDR3 region is CASSRTLDNEQFF. The CDR3 nucleotides read TGTGCCAGCAGTAGGACTTTGGACAATGAGCAGTTCTTC. Combining the CDR3 with reference TRBV25-1 and TRBJ2-1 gives the whole variable domain EADIYQTPRYLVIGTGKKITLECSQTMGHDKMYWYQQDPGMELHLIHYSYGVNSTEKGDLSSESTVSRIRTEHFPLTLESARPSHTSQYLCASSRTLDNEQFFGPGTRLTVL.

This clonotype was recorded many times. The chain carries TRBV27 and TRBJ1-5; no clear D gene. V was cut by 5 bases and J by 0 bases, with 11 bases left in between. Germline values: CDR1 MNHEY, CDR2 SMNVEV (reference sequence). This CDR3 is built from 15 residues. The CDR3 sequence is CASSPGRNSNQPQHF. Here the CDR3 DNA reads TGTGCCAGCAGTCCAGGACGGAATAGCAATCAGCCCCAGCATTTT.

This clonotype was detected ten times or more. The J gene is TRBJ1-1, the V gene TRBV3-1, with no clear D. Trimming shortened V by 4 bases and J by 1 base, and 16 bases separated the two germline ends. From germline, CDR1 is LGHDT and CDR2 YNNKEL (reference sequence). The CDR3 extends over 16 amino acids. The CDR3 is CASSPPEEQSNTEAFF. DNA for the CDR3: TGTGCCAGCAGCCCCCCAGAGGAGCAGTCGAACACTGAAGCTTTCTTT. The full variable domain, completed using reference TRBV3-1 and TRBJ1-1, is DTAVSQTPKYLVTQMGNDKSIKCEQNLGHDTMYWYKQDSKKFLKIMFSYNNKELIINETVPNRFSPKSPDKAHLNLHINSLELGDSAVYFCASSPPEEQSNTEAFFGQGTRLTVV.

At least ten counts were recorded for this clonotype. This sequence joins TRBV10-3 and TRBJ2-1; perhaps D is TRBD1 or TRBD2 (5 bases each). Germline V gives CDR1 ENHRY, CDR2 SYGVKD. Trimming left V 3 bases short and J 3 bases short, with 24 bases between. The CDR3 has 19 residues. The DNA for the CDR3 is TGTGCCATCAGTGAACCTGGGGCTAGCCGGTCTTCCTACTACAATGAGCAGTTCTTC. Protein product: CAISEPGASRSSYYNEQFF.

Details on this clonotype: One junction end does not reproduce the germline sequence, and a read error may be involved. V gene TRBV7-7 combines with J gene TRBJ2-1, with D perhaps being TRBD1 or TRBD2 (5 bases each). This CDR3 contains 13 residues. Germline V gene sequence: CDR1 SSHAT, CDR2 FNYEAQ (reference sequence). Here the CDR3 reads CASSPGTGNEQFF. The CDR3 nucleotides are TGTGCTAGCAGCCCCGGGACCGGCAATGAGCAGTTCTTC.

This clonotype was detected many times. The CDR3 nucleotides read TGTGCCAGCAGCGGCGGGGGGGACACAGATACGCAGTATTTT. It yields the protein CASSGGGDTDTQYF. The chain has TRBV12-3 or TRBV12-4 and TRBJ2-3; 9 bases match TRBD2. Trimming took 6 bases from V and 2 from J; bases not matched to a gene: 3. The CDR3 totals 14 residues.

This clonotype has at least ten counts. The V call is TRBV5-8, the J call TRBJ1-1; no reliable D call. The CDR3 has 14 residues. With 3 bases removed from V and 11 bases from J, the gap between germline ends came to 20 bases. Germline V gene lookup returns CDR1 SGHTS and CDR2 YDEGEE. CDR3 loop: CASSSKVTRPRAFF. In DNA form, the CDR3 reads TGTGCCAGCAGCTCAAAAGTAACCCGGCCAAGGGCTTTCTTT.

This clonotype was recorded at least ten times. V and J are TRBV20-1 and TRBJ2-5, with TRBD1 identical over 7 bases. J gave up 2 bases and V 0 bases, and 6 bases lay outside the gene matches. Per the germline V gene, CDR1 is DFQATT and CDR2 is SNEGSKA (reference sequence). This CDR3 contains 15 residues. As DNA, the CDR3 is TGCAGTGCTAGAGACTTCCTGACAGGGCAAGAGACCCAGTACTTC. It yields the protein CSARDFLTGQETQYF.

This clonotype was counted many times. V and J are TRBV6-9 and TRBJ1-5, with D perhaps TRBD1 (6 bases). The germline gives CDR1 MNHGY, CDR2 SVAAGI. This CDR3 spans 17 amino acids. Trimming removed 3 bases from V and 1 base from J, with 16 bases in between. The CDR3 DNA reads as TGTGCCAGCAGTTACAGAGGGGGGCCAGGGAGCAATCAGCCCCAGCATTTT. This gives the protein CASSYRGGPGSNQPQHF.

This clonotype was detected a few times. J is TRBJ1-5 and V is TRBV7-2; D is undetermined. The V end lost 2 bases, the J end lost 6 bases, and 5 bases lay between the germline ends. Looked up from germline, CDR1 is SGHTA and CDR2 is FQGNSA. The CDR3 has 12 amino acids. The CDR3 region has the DNA TGTGCCAGCAGCTTAAACACTCAGCCCCAGCATTTT. This sequence encodes CASSLNTQPQHF. The full variable domain, in which reference TRBV7-2 and TRBJ1-5 provide the parts outside the CDR3, is GAGVSQSPSNKVTEKGKDVELRCDPISGHTALYWYRQSLGQGLEFLIYFQGNSAPDKSGLPSDRFSAERTGGSVSTLTIQRTQQEDSAVYLCASSLNTQPQHFGDGTRLSIL.

This clonotype appeared many times. The chain has TRBV7-2 and TRBJ2-5, with TRBD2 identical over 10 bases. CDR3 size: 15 residues. J was trimmed by 4 bases and V by 7 bases; bases with no gene match: 9. The germline V gene encodes CDR1 SGHTA and CDR2 FQGNSA. The CDR3, as DNA: TGTGCCAGCAACCCCCAAGCGGGAGGGGCAGAGACCCAGTACTTC. Its translation: CASNPQAGGAETQYF.

This clonotype was found a few times. This chain connects TRBV5-1 to TRBJ2-5, with 11 nucleotides matching TRBD1. Germline CDR1 is SGHRS and CDR2 is YFSETQ. V lost 2 bases and J lost 5; bases outside the gene matches: 5. This CDR3 contains 15 residues. The CDR3 region has the DNA TGCGCCAGCAGCTTCGGACAGGGGGCGAGGGAGACCCAGTACTTC. It is translated as CASSFGQGARETQYF. Looking up the rest from reference TRBV5-1 and TRBJ2-5 gives the full variable domain: KAGVTQTPRYLIKTRGQQVTLSCSPISGHRSVSWYQQTPGQGLQFLFEYFSETQRNKGNFPGRFSGRQFSNSRSEMNVSTLELGDSALYLCASSFGQGARETQYFGPGTRLLVL.

Only a few counts were recorded for this clonotype. The genes are TRBV6-1 and TRBJ2-5; 11 bases are a match to TRBD2. The CDR3 spans 18 residues. V gave up 2 bases and J gave up 1 base; unmatched junction bases: 9. CDR1 and CDR2 (germline): MNHNS, SASEGT. CDR3 nucleotides: TGTGCCAGCAGTGAAAGGATAGCGGGGGGGCCCGGCCAAGAGACCCAGTACTTC. It encodes CASSERIAGGPGQETQYF.

With respect to this clonotype: The CDR3 end shows no conserved phenylalanine or tryptophan, and so a read error is likely. Because the CDR3's place on the DNA is in doubt, the DNA is left out and the CDR3 is given as listed by TCRdb. This CDR3 reads CALTGDRGIK. The chain carries TRBV19 and TRBJ2-4; the table's TRBD1 call for D was not verified on the DNA. The germline gives CDR1 LNHDA, CDR2 SQIVND (reference sequence). A total of 10 residues make up the CDR3, ends included.